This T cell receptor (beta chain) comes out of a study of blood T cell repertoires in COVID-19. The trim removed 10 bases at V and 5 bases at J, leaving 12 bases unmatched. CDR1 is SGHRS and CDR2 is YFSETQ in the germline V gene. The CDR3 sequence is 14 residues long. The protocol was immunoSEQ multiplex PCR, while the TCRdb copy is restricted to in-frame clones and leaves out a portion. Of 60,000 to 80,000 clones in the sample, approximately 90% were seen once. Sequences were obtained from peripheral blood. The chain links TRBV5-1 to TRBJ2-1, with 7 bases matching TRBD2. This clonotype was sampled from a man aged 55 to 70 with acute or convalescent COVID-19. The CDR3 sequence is CAGSESGTNNEQFF. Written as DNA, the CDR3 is TGCGCCGGATCAGAAAGCGGGACGAACAATGAGCAGTTCTTC.